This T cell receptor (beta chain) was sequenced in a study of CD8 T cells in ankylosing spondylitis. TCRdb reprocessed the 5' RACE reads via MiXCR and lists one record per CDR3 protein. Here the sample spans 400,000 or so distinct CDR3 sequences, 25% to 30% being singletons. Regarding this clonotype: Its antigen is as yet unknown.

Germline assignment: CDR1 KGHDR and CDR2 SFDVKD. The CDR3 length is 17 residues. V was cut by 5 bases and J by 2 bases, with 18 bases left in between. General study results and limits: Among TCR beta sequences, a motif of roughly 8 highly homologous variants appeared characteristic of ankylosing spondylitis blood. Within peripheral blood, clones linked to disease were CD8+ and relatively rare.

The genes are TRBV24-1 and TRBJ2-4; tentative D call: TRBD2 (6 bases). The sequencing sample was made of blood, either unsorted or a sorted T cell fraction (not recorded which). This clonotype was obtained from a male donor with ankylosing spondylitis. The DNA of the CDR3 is TGTGCCACCAGTGGGGAGAGTAGCGGAACTACCAAAAACATTCAGTACTTC. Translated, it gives CATSGESSGTTKNIQYF.